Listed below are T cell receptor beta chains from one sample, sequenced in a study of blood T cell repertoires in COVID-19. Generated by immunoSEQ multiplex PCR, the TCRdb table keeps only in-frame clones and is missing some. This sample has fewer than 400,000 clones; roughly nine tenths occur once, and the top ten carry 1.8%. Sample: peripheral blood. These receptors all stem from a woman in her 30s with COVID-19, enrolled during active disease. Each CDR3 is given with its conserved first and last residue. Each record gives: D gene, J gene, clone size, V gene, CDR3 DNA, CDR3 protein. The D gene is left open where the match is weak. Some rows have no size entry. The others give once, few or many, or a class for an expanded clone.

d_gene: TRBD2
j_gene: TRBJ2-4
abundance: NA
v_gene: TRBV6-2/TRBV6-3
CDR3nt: TGTGCCAGCAGTCCCCACTGGACTAGCGGGGGAACCAAAAACATTCAGTACTTC
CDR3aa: CASSPHWTSGGTKNIQYF

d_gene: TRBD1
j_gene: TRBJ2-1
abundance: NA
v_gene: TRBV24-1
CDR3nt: TGTGCCACCAGTGATTTCCCCCCGACAGGGGGCAAGGATGAGCAGTTCTTC
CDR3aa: CATSDFPPTGGKDEQFF

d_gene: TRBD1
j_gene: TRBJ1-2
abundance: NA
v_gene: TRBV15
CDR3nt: TGTGCCACCAGCCCCCGGACAGGGGGAGACTATGGCTACACCTTC
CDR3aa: CATSPRTGGDYGYTF

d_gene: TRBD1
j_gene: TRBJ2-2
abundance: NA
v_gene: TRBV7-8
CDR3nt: TGTGCCAGCAGCCGACAGGGGGCAGGCACCGGGGAGCTGTTTTTT
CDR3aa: CASSRQGAGTGELFF

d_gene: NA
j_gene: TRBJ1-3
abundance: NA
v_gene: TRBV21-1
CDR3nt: TGTGCCAGCAGCAAAGTCCGAGACTCTGGAAACACCATATATTTT
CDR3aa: CASSKVRDSGNTIYF

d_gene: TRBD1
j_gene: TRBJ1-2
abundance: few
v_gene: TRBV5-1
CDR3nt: TGCGCCAGCAGCTCCGGGACAGGGGGCGCTGACTATGGCTACACCTTC
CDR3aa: CASSSGTGGADYGYTF

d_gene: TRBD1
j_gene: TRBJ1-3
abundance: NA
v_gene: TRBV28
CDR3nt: TGTGCCAGCAGTTTATTAACAGGGGTCCCCGGAAACACCATATATTTT
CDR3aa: CASSLLTGVPGNTIYF

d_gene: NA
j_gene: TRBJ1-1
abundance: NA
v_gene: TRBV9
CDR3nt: TGTGCCAGCAGCGCCGATGAACAGGAGTTGAGAACTGAAGCTTTCTTT
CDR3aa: CASSADEQELRTEAFF

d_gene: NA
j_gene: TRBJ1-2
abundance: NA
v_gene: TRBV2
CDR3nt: TGTGCCAGCAAAGAGACCCCACTAGGAAGGAGGGGTGGCTACACCTTC
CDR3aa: CASKETPLGRRGGYTF

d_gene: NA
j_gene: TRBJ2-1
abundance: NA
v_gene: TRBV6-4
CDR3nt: TGTGCCAGCAGTCCGGGGAGCTTCAATGAGCAGTTCTTC
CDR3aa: CASSPGSFNEQFF

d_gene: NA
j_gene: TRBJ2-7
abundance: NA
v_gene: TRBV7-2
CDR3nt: TGTGCCAGCAGCGAGTATTCCTCCTACGAGCAGTACTTC
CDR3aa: CASSEYSSYEQYF

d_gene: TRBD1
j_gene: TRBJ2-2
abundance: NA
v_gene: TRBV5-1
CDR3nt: TGCGCCAGCAATATTTTAGACAGGGGCGACACCGGGGAGCTGTTTTTT
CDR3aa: CASNILDRGDTGELFF

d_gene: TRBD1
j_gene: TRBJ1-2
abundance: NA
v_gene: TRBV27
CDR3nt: TGTGCCAGCAGACGAGAGGGGACAGGGGCTTACTATGGCTACACCTTC
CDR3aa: CASRREGTGAYYGYTF

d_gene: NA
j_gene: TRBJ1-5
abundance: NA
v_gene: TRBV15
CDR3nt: TGTGCCACCAGCCGGGATAATCAGCCCCAGCATTTT
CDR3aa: CATSRDNQPQHF

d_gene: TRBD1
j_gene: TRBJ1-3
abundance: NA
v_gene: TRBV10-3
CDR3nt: TGTGCCATCAGGGGGACAGGAAGCTCTGGAAACACCATATATTTT
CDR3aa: CAIRGTGSSGNTIYF

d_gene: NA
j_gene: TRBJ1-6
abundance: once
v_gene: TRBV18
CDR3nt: TGTGCCAGCTCACCAAATCGTTCACCCCTCCACTTT
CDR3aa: CASSPNRSPLHF

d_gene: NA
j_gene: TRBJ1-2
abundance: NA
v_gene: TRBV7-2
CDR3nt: TGTGCCAGCAGCTTAGGGTGGGCGGGCTATGGCTACACCTTC
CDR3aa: CASSLGWAGYGYTF

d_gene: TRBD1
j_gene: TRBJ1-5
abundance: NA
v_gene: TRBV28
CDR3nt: TGTGCCAGCAGAAGTGGGGACAGGGGGAGCAATCAGCCCCAGCATTTT
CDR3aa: CASRSGDRGSNQPQHF

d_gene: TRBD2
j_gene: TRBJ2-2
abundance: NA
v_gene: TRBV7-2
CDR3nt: TGTGCCAGCAGCCTAAGCGGGGGCAACACCGGGGAGCTGTTTTTT
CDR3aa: CASSLSGGNTGELFF

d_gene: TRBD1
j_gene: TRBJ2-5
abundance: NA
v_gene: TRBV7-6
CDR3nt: TGTGCCAGCAGCTTAGGTTCGGAGGCAGGGGGCTTTGAAGAGACCCAGTACTTC
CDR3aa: CASSLGSEAGGFEETQYF

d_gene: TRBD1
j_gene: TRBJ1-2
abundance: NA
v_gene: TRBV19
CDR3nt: TGTGCCAGTAGGACAGGGCCTAACTATGGCTACACCTTC
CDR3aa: CASRTGPNYGYTF

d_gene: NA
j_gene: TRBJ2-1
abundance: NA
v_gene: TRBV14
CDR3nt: TGTGCCAGCAGCCACACCCGGGGCTACAATGAGCAGTTCTTC
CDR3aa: CASSHTRGYNEQFF

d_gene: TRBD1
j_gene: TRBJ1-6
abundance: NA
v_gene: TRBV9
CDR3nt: TGTGCCAGCAGCGTCAGGGACAGGGGAAGACCCCTCCACTTT
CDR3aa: CASSVRDRGRPLHF

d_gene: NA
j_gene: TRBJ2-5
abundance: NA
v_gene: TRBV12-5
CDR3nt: TGTGCTAGTGGTTTGTCACCCGCGGAGACCCAGTACTTC
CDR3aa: CASGLSPAETQYF

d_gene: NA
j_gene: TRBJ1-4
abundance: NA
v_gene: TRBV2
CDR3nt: TGTGCCAGCAGGGCAGGGGCGGGGGCAACTAATGAAAAACTGTTTTTT
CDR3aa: CASRAGAGATNEKLFF

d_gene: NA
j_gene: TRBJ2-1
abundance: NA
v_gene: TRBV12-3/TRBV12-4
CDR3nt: TGTGCCAGCGGTTTGCGGAGGGGTTATGAGCAGTTCTTC
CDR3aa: CASGLRRGYEQFF

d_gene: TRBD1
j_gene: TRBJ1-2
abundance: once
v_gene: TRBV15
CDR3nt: TGTGCCACCAGCAGAACAGGGGGGGGAGTCTATGGCTACACCTTC
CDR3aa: CATSRTGGGVYGYTF

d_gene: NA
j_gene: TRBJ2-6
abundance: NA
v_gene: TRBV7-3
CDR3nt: TGTGCCAGCAGCTTAAACGGCGGTACCTCTGGGGCCAACGTCCTGACTTTC
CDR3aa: CASSLNGGTSGANVLTF

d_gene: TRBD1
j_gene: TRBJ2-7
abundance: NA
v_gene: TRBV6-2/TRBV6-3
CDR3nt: TGTGCCAGCAGTACTGAGGGGGCATACGACGAGCAGTACTTC
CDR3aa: CASSTEGAYDEQYF

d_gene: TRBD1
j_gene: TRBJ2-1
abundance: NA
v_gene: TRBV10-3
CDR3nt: TGTGCCATCAGTGACTTCCGGGACAGGGCAACGAATGAGCAGTTCTTC
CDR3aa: CAISDFRDRATNEQFF

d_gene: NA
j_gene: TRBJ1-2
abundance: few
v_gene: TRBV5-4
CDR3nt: TGTGCCAGCAGCTTGGGGGCGGGTGGCTACACCTTC
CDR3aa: CASSLGAGGYTF

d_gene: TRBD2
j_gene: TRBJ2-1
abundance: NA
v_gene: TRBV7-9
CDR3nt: TGTGCCAGCACCATATATAACCAGGGCGGGGGATTTGAGCAGTTCTTC
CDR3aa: CASTIYNQGGGFEQFF

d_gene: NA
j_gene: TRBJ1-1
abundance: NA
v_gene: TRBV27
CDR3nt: TGTGCCAGCAGTTTACGGGGGAGGACTGAAGCTTTCTTT
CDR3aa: CASSLRGRTEAFF

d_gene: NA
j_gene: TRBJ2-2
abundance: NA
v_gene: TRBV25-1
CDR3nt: TGTGCCAGCAGTGCCTGGGGGGAGAACACCGGGGAGCTGTTTTTT
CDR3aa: CASSAWGENTGELFF

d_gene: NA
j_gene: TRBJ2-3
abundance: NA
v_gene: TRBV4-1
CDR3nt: TGCGCCAGCAGCCGACAAGCAGTCACAGATACGCAGTATTTT
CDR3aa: CASSRQAVTDTQYF

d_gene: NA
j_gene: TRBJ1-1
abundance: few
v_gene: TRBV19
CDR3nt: TGTGCCAGTAGTAGCCAAACAGGGATGGGTGAAGCTTTCTTT
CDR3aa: CASSSQTGMGEAFF

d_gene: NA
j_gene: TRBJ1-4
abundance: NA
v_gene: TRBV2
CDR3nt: TGTGCCAGCAGTGAAGGGGAGATGGGGAAGAGAGAAAAACTGTTTTTT
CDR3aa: CASSEGEMGKREKLFF

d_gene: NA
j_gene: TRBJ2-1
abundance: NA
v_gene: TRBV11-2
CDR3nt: TGTGCCAGCAGAACTACAGGGAATGAGCAGTTCTTC
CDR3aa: CASRTTGNEQFF

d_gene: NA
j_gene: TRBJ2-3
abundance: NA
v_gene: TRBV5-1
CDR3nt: TGCGCCAGCAGCTTACAGGGAGCTGAGGGCGGTGGGGATACGCAGTATTTT
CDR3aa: CASSLQGAEGGGDTQYF

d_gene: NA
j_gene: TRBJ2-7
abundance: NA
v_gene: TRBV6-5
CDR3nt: TGTGCCAGCAGTTATATTCAGGGGCCGGTACCCTACGAGCAGTACTTC
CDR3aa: CASSYIQGPVPYEQYF

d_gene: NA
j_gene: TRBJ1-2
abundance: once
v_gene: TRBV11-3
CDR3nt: TGTGCCAGCAGCTTATCCTCCTATGGCTACACCTTC
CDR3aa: CASSLSSYGYTF

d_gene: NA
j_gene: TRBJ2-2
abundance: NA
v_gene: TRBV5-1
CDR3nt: TGCGCCAGCAGCTTGTCGACCGGGGAGCTGTTTTTT
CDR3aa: CASSLSTGELFF

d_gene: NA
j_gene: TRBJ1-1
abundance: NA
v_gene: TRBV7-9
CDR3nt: TGTGCCAGCAGCCTCACCCGGGGCACTGAAGCTTTCTTT
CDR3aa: CASSLTRGTEAFF

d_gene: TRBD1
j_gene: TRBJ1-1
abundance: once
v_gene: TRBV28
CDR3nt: TGTGCCAGCAGTTCGCCAGGACAGGGGCCTATGAACACTGAAGCTTTCTTT
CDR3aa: CASSSPGQGPMNTEAFF

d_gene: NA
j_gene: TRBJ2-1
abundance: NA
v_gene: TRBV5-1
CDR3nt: TGCGCCAGCAGCTTGGGCATTGGGATAGCGTTACCCCCTAGCTCCTACAATGAGCAGTTCTTC
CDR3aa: CASSLGIGIALPPSSYNEQFF

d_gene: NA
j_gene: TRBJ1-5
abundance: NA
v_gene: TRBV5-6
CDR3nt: TGTGCCAGCAGCTTGGGGAGGGACCCCTTCAATCAGCCCCAGCATTTT
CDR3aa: CASSLGRDPFNQPQHF

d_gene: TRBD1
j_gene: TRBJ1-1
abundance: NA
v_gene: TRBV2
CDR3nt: TGTGCCACAACCGGGGACAGCGGCTACACTGAAGCTTTCTTT
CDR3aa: CATTGDSGYTEAFF

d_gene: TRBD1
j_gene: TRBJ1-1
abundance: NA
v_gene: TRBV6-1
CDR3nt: TGTGCCAGCAGTGAAGCAGGGACAGGGGGGACTGAAGCTTTCTTT
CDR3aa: CASSEAGTGGTEAFF

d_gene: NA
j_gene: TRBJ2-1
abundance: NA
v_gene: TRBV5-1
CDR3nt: TGCGCCAGCAGCTTTGGTAACCCTGGAGGTAATGAGCAGTTCTTC
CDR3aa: CASSFGNPGGNEQFF

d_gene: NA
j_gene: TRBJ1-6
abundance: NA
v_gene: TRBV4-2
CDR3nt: TGTGCCAGCAGCCCAAATCGGGAATCACCCCTCCACTTT
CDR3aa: CASSPNRESPLHF

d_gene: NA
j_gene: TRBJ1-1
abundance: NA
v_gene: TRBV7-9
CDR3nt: TGTGCCAGCAGCTTATCCCAGGGGAGGGCGGTGAACACTGAAGCTTTCTTT
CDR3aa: CASSLSQGRAVNTEAFF

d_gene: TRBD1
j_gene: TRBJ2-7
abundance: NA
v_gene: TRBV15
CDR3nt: TGTGCCACCAGCGAAGGGACAGGGGGCTCCTACGAGCAGTACTTC
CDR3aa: CATSEGTGGSYEQYF

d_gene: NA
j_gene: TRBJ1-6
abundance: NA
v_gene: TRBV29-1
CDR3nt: TGCAGCGCCCGGACGGACAGCTATAATTCACCCCTCCACTTT
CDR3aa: CSARTDSYNSPLHF

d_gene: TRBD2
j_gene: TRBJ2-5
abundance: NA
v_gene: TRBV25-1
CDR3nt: TGTGCCAGCAGCGCTACTGTGCGGGGGGCGGGAGAGACCCAGTACTTC
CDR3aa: CASSATVRGAGETQYF

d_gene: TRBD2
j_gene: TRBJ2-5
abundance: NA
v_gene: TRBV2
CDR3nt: TGTGCCAGCAGTCGGGGGACTAGAGGGGAGACCCAGTACTTC
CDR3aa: CASSRGTRGETQYF

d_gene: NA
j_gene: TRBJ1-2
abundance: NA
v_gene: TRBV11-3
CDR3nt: TGTGCCAGCAGCCCTGGGCCAGGCCCTAACTATGGCTACACCTTC
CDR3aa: CASSPGPGPNYGYTF

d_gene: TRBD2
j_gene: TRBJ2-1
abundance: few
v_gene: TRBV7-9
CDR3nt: TGTGCCAGCAGCCCTCTGGGCGGTAGCGGGGGCCTTTTTAATGAGCAGTTCTTC
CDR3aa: CASSPLGGSGGLFNEQFF

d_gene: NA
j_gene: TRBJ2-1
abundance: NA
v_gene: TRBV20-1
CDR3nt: TGCAGTGCTGGACAGCACAATGAGCAGTTCTTC
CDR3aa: CSAGQHNEQFF

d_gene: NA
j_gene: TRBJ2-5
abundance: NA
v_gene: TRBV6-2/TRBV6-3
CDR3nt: TGTGCCAGCAGTTACTCGAGAGGGGAGGTAAGTAAAGAGACCCAGTACTTC
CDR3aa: CASSYSRGEVSKETQYF